This passage covers 28 T cell receptor beta chains from one sample sequenced in a study of CD8 T cells in Susac syndrome. About 0.5 to 1 ug RNA was reverse transcribed with random hexamers. One entry per CDR3 protein results from TCRdb running MiXCR on the immunoSEQ multiplex PCR reads. The table shows 95,000 to 150,000 distinct CDR3 sequences, with 96% occurring only once. What was sequenced was CD4+ T cells from PBMCs. These TCRs come from a human donor with Susac syndrome.

V usage is TRBV11-1 and J usage is TRBJ2-6, with 7 bases identical to TRBD1. Trimming removed 5 bases from V and 0 bases from J; junction bases left unmatched: 7. CDR1 and CDR2 (germline): SGHAT, FQDESV (reference sequence). The CDR3 has 17 amino acids. The CDR3: CASSTRTGGSGANVLTF. The CDR3 bases are TGTGCCAGCAGCACCCGGACAGGTGGCTCTGGGGCCAACGTCCTGACTTTC.

J is TRBJ2-3 and V is TRBV12-5; 8 positions agree with TRBD1. The CDR3 is 15 residues long. Germline CDR1 LGHNT, CDR2 FRNRAP. V dropped 7 bases and J dropped 4; count of bases not matched to a gene: 10. The CDR3 coding sequence is TGTGCTAGTGCCCCTACAGGGGGTCCCTCAGATACGCAGTATTTT. As protein: CASAPTGGPSDTQYF.

The chain recombines TRBV6-1 with TRBJ2-7; 9 bases match TRBD2. The V and J ends lost 8 bases and 2 bases, in that order; junction bases with no gene match: 13. The germline V gene encodes CDR1 MNHNS and CDR2 SASEGT. CDR3 length equals 16 residues. The CDR3: CASRAAGGPPTYEQYF. DNA of the CDR3: TGTGCCAGCCGTGCAGCGGGGGGACCCCCGACCTACGAGCAGTACTTC.

The chain recombines TRBV11-3 with TRBJ2-1; the D call may be TRBD1 or TRBD2 (6 bases each). This CDR3 comprises 11 residues. The germline CDR1 and CDR2 sequences are SGHNT and YENEEA. Trimming pared 1 base from V and 12 bases from J, leaving 7 bases between. Here the CDR3 DNA reads TGTGCCAGCAGCTTAGGGGGGGCGCAGTTCTTC. It translates to CASSLGGAQFF. The full variable domain, its missing parts supplied by reference TRBV11-3 and TRBJ2-1, is EAGVVQSPRYKIIEKKQPVAFWCNPISGHNTLYWYLQNLGQGPELLIRYENEEAVDDSQLPKDRFSAERLKGVDSTLKIQPAELGDSAVYLCASSLGGAQFFGPGTRLTVL.

The V and J genes are TRBV7-9 and TRBJ2-7; 8 nucleotides agree with TRBD1. J gave up 6 bases and V 1 base, and 11 bases lay outside the gene matches. Germline CDR1 is SEHNR and CDR2 is FQNEAQ (reference sequence). The CDR3 has 16 residues. The CDR3 is CASSLGSVGTGSEQYF. CDR3 DNA: TGTGCCAGCAGCTTAGGATCGGTCGGGACAGGTTCCGAGCAGTACTTC.

This chain connects TRBV28 to TRBJ1-5; 7 bases align to TRBD1. The germline V gene encodes CDR1 MDHEN and CDR2 SYDVKM. The CDR3 covers 16 residues. V trimming: 6 bases; J trimming: 3 bases; junction bases outside the gene matches: 11. CDR3 DNA: TGTGCCAGCAGCTTCTCCTCACAGGGGCACAATCAGCCCCAGCATTTT. Amino acid sequence: CASSFSSQGHNQPQHF.

The V gene is TRBV5-1, the J gene TRBJ2-2; weak D call: TRBD2 (6 bases). Trimming left V 8 bases short and J 3 bases short, with 14 bases between. The germline V gene encodes CDR1 SGHRS and CDR2 YFSETQ. CDR3 length equals 14 residues. The CDR3 is CASNRDLDTGELFF. The CDR3 DNA reads TGCGCCAGTAACCGGGACTTAGACACCGGGGAGCTGTTTTTT.

The V and J genes are TRBV18 and TRBJ1-2; TRBD1 is a possible D gene (6 bases). V was trimmed by 4 bases and J by 8 bases, leaving 26 bases between them. Germline assignment: CDR1 KGHSH and CDR2 LQKENI. The CDR3 extends over 17 amino acids. The chain's CDR3 is CASSRTSRAGDTRGYTF. The CDR3 coding sequence is TGTGCCAGCTCACGGACCAGCAGGGCTGGGGACACTCGGGGCTACACCTTC.

The rearrangement uses TRBV29-1 and TRBJ2-1; no definite D call. Germline loops: CDR1 SQVTM, CDR2 ANQGSEA. Trimming pared 1 base from V and 8 bases from J, leaving 21 bases between. The CDR3 extends over 16 amino acids. CDR3: CSVEGGQSELFDEQFF. CDR3 sequence (DNA): TGCAGCGTTGAAGGCGGCCAATCGGAGTTGTTCGATGAGCAGTTCTTC.

The J gene is TRBJ2-7, the V gene TRBV28; unclear D gene. The germline CDR1 and CDR2 sequences are MDHEN and SYDVKM. V lost 3 bases and J 2 bases, leaving 11 bases between the germline ends. This CDR3 contains 14 residues. CDR3 nucleotides: TGTGCCAGCAGTTTGGGGTACCTGGCCTACGAGCAGTACTTC. It yields the protein CASSLGYLAYEQYF.

This chain connects TRBV15 to TRBJ1-4; TRBD1 aligns across 9 bases. Trimming took 0 bases from V and 8 from J; bases not matched to a gene: 4. The CDR3 length is 15 residues. Germline CDR1 LNHNV, CDR2 YYDKDF (reference sequence). The CDR3 region has the DNA TGTGCCACCAGCAGAGAACAGGGGGCGAGAGAAAAACTGTTTTTT. As protein: CATSREQGAREKLFF.

The V gene is TRBV10-3, the J gene TRBJ1-2; unclear D gene. Germline V gene data show CDR1 as ENHRY and CDR2 as SYGVKD. V lost 2 bases, J lost 5 bases, and 12 bases lay in between. This CDR3 contains 14 residues. CDR3 in amino acids: CAISEDRDFYGYTF. The CDR3 DNA follows: TGTGCCATCAGTGAGGATCGGGATTTTTATGGCTACACCTTC.

This chain uses TRBV18 with TRBJ1-5; a possible D gene is TRBD1 (6 bases). CDR3 length equals 13 residues. With 4 bases removed from V and 6 bases from J, the gap between germline ends came to 10 bases. The germline V gene has CDR1 KGHSH and CDR2 LQKENI. This CDR3 reads CASSRGGGQPQHF. The CDR3 DNA reads TGTGCCAGCTCACGAGGGGGTGGTCAGCCCCAGCATTTT.

The chain uses TRBV11-2 and TRBJ2-3, with D uncertain. The CDR3 runs to 10 residues. Deletions cut 7 bases from V and 6 bases from J, with 5 bases between. Germline assignment: CDR1 SGHAT and CDR2 FQNNGV. The CDR3: CASKKDTQYF. In DNA form, the CDR3 reads TGTGCCAGCAAGAAGGATACGCAGTATTTT. The full variable domain, rest sourced from reference TRBV11-2 and TRBJ2-3, is EAGVAQSPRYKIIEKRQSVAFWCNPISGHATLYWYQQILGQGPKLLIQFQNNGVVDDSQLPKDRFSAERLKGVDSTLKIQPAKLEDSAVYLCASKKDTQYFGPGTRLTVL.

V gene TRBV28 combines with J gene TRBJ2-7, with D maybe TRBD1 (6 bases). CDR1 is MDHEN, CDR2 SYDVKM, per germline. The CDR3 is made up of 12 amino acids. V gave up 7 bases and J gave up 3 bases, with 10 bases separating them. CDR3 sequence reads: CASTLQGYEQYF. In DNA form, the CDR3 reads TGTGCCAGCACCTTACAGGGCTACGAGCAGTACTTC.

The chain is built from TRBV7-2 and TRBJ1-2; D is perhaps TRBD1 (5 bases). The CDR3 is 16 residues long. Germline values: CDR1 SGHTA, CDR2 FQGNSA. The germline V and J ends were trimmed by 5 bases and 6 bases, with 22 bases remaining between them. CDR3 region: CASSPTPGPREHGYTF. The DNA of the CDR3 is TGTGCCAGCAGCCCGACTCCGGGACCCCGAGAACATGGCTACACCTTC.

The V call is TRBV7-3, the J call TRBJ2-3, with a weak D call TRBD2 (7 bases). Germline V gene data show CDR1 as SGHTA and CDR2 as FQGTGA. The CDR3 contains 11 residues. Written as DNA, the CDR3 is TGTGCAGGGGGGGAAGTAGATACGCAGTATTTT. Protein product: CAGGEVDTQYF.

V usage is TRBV6-2 or TRBV6-3 and J usage is TRBJ2-1; no clear D. Looked up from germline, CDR1 is MNHEY and CDR2 is SVGEGT. V was trimmed by 5 bases and J by 6 bases, leaving 35 bases between them. The CDR3 runs 21 residues. The CDR3 is CASSDPAIAHFLPMRRNEQFF. Here the CDR3 DNA reads TGTGCCAGCAGTGACCCCGCCATAGCCCACTTTCTCCCCATGCGGCGCAATGAGCAGTTCTTC.

The V and J genes are TRBV28 and TRBJ2-5; no definite D call. The CDR3 loop spans 11 amino acids. Deletions cut 5 bases from V and 4 bases from J, with 5 bases between. Germline lookup yields CDR1 MDHEN and CDR2 SYDVKM. CDR3 DNA sequence: TGTGCCAGCAGTCGACGAGAGACCCAGTACTTC. Translated: CASSRRETQYF. The whole variable domain, remainder taken from reference TRBV28 and TRBJ2-5, is DVKVTQSSRYLVKRTGEKVFLECVQDMDHENMFWYRQDPGLGLRLIYFSYDVKMKEKGDIPEGYSVSREKKERFSLILESASTNQTSMYLCASSRRETQYFGPGTRLLVL.

The chain has TRBV5-1 and TRBJ2-3, with D possibly being TRBD1 (5 bases). CDR3 length: 15 amino acids. The ends were cut back, 4 bases at V and 3 bases at J, with 15 bases in the middle. Germline lookup yields CDR1 SGHRS and CDR2 YFSETQ. CDR3 protein: CASSPPTDLTDTQYF. CDR3 in DNA: TGCGCCAGCAGCCCCCCGACAGACCTTACAGATACGCAGTATTTT.

V usage is TRBV28 and J usage is TRBJ2-1; TRBD2 aligns across 7 bases. The CDR3 is made up of 14 amino acids. The trim removed 7 bases at V and 6 bases at J, leaving 9 bases unmatched. CDR1 is MDHEN and CDR2 is SYDVKM in the germline V gene. The CDR3 loop reads CASNEAGPVNEQFF. CDR3 nucleotides: TGTGCCAGCAACGAAGCGGGACCAGTCAATGAGCAGTTCTTC.

The chain carries TRBV9 and TRBJ2-3; D is undetermined. The germline V and J ends were trimmed by 0 bases and 2 bases, with 10 bases remaining between them. Germline-derived CDR1 and CDR2 are SGDLS and YYNGEE. The CDR3 covers 15 residues. The CDR3 DNA reads as TGTGCCAGCAGCGTAGTTGGAACAGCCACAGATACGCAGTATTTT. Its protein is CASSVVGTATDTQYF. Using reference TRBV9 and TRBJ2-3 for the parts outside the CDR3, the full variable domain is DSGVTQTPKHLITATGQRVTLRCSPRSGDLSVYWYQQSLDQGLQFLIQYYNGEERAKGNILERFSAQQFPDLHSELNLSSLELGDSALYFCASSVVGTATDTQYFGPGTRLTVL.

The chain joins TRBV30 to TRBJ2-3; possible D gene TRBD2, 6 bases. Germline CDR1 is GTSNPN and CDR2 is SVGIG (reference sequence). The CDR3 has 14 residues. V was shortened by 4 bases and J by 0 bases, with 11 bases between the two germline ends. The CDR3 loop is CAWNTDYSTDTQYF. CDR3 nucleotide sequence: TGTGCCTGGAACACGGACTATAGCACAGATACGCAGTATTTT.

This chain connects TRBV20-1 to TRBJ1-2; D not certain. Germline loops: CDR1 DFQATT, CDR2 SNEGSKA (reference sequence). This CDR3 contains 12 residues. Trimming cost V 6 bases and J 8 bases, with 16 bases left between them. As DNA, the CDR3 is TGCAGTGCCCCCCCCAGCCAACGGGGCTACACCTTC. Its protein is CSAPPSQRGYTF.

This clonotype appeared once. The chain has TRBV14 and TRBJ1-5, with 8 positions matching TRBD1. Per the germline V gene, CDR1 is SGHDN and CDR2 is FVKESK. The CDR3 is 16 amino acids. The junction had 10 bases not matched to a gene; V was cut back by 2 bases and J by 7 bases. The CDR3 here is CASSQSSGQGRQPQHF. Here the CDR3 DNA reads TGTGCCAGCAGCCAATCATCCGGACAGGGTAGGCAGCCCCAGCATTTT.

The V and J genes are TRBV5-1 and TRBJ2-1; no reliable D call. Germline V CDR1 and CDR2: SGHRS, YFSETQ. This CDR3 region has 15 residues. With 3 bases removed from V and 0 bases from J, the gap between germline ends came to 10 bases. The CDR3 DNA follows: TGCGCCAGCAGCTCAGTGGTTGGCTCCTACAATGAGCAGTTCTTC. Its translation is CASSSVVGSYNEQFF.

J is TRBJ2-1 and V is TRBV4-3; 16 bases fit TRBD2. J lost 10 bases, V lost 6 bases, and 9 bases had no gene match. CDR3 length equals 16 residues. CDR1 is LGHNA and CDR2 is YSLEER in the germline V gene. CDR3 loop: CASRAGTSGRATEQFF. CDR3 coding DNA: TGCGCCAGCAGAGCCGGGACTAGCGGGAGGGCCACCGAGCAGTTCTTC.

The V call is TRBV30, the J call TRBJ1-4; possible D gene TRBD1, 5 bases. The germline gives CDR1 GTSNPN, CDR2 SVGIG (reference sequence). The CDR3 length is 13 residues. The germline V and J ends were trimmed by 2 bases and 7 bases, with 11 bases remaining between them. CDR3 residues: CAWSRGKGEKLFF. The CDR3 DNA reads TGTGCCTGGAGTCGGGGGAAGGGTGAAAAACTGTTTTTT.